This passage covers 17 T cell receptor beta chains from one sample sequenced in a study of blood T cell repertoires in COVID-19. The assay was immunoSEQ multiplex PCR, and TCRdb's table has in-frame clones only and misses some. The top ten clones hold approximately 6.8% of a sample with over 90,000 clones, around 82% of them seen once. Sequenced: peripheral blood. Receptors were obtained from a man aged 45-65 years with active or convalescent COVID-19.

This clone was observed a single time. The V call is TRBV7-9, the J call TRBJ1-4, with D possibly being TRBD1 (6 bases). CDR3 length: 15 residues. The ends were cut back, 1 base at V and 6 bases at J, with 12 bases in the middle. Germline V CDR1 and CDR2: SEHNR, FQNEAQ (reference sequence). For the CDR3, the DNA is TGTGCCAGCAGCTTAGGAGCTTGGACAGATGAAAAACTGTTTTTT. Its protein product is CASSLGAWTDEKLFF.

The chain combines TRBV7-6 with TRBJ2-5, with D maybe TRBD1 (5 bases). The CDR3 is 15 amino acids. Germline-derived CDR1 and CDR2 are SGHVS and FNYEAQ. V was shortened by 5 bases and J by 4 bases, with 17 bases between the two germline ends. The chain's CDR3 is CASSQGPAARETQYF. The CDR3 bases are TGTGCCAGCAGCCAGGGTCCAGCCGCAAGAGAGACCCAGTACTTC.

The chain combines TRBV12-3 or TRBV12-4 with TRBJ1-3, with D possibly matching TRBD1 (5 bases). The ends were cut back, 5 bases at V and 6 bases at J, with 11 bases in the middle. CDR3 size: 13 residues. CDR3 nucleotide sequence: TGTGCCAGCAGTCGACTAGGGGAAAACACCATATATTTT. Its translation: CASSRLGENTIYF.

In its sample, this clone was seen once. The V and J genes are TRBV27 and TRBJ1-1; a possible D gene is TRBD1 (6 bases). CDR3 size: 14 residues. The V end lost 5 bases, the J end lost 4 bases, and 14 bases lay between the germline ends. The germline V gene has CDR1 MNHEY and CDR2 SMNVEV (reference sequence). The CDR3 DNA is TGTGCCAGCAGTCTGACAGGCCAGGGCACTGAAGCTTTCTTT. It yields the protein CASSLTGQGTEAFF.

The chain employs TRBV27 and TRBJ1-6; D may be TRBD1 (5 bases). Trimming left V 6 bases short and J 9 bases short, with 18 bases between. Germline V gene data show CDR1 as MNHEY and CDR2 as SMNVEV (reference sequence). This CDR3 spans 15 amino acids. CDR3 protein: CASRVLMGGSSPLHF. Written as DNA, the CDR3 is TGTGCCAGCAGAGTCCTTATGGGGGGGAGTTCACCCCTCCACTTT.

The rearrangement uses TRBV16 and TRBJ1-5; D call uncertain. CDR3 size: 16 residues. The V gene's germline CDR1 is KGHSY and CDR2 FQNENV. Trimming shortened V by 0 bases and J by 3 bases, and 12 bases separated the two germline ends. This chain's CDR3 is CASSQSSTLINQPQHF. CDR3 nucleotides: TGTGCCAGCAGCCAATCTTCCACCCTAATCAATCAGCCCCAGCATTTT. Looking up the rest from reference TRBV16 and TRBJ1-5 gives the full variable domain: GEEVAQTPKHLVRGEGQKAKLYCAPIKGHSYVFWYQQVLKNEFKFLISFQNENVFDETGMPKERFSAKCLPNSPCSLEIQATKLEDSAVYFCASSQSSTLINQPQHFGDGTRLSIL.

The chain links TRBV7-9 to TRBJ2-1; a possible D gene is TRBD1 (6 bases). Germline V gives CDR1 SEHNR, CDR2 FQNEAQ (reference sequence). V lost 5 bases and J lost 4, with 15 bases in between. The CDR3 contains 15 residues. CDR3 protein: CASSRRDMRYNEQFF. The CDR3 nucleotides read TGTGCCAGCAGCCGCCGGGACATGCGGTACAATGAGCAGTTCTTC.

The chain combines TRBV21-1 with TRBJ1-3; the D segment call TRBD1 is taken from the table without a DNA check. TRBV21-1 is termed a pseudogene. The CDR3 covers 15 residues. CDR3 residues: CASSPTGTDGNTIYF. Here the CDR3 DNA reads TGTGCCAGCAGCCCTACCGGGACAGATGGAAACACCATATATTTT.

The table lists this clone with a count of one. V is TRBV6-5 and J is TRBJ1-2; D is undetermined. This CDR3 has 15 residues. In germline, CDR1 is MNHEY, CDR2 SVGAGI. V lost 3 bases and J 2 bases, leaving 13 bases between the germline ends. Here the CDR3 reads CASSYEVDGNYGYTF. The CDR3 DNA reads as TGTGCCAGCAGTTATGAGGTCGACGGCAACTATGGCTACACCTTC.

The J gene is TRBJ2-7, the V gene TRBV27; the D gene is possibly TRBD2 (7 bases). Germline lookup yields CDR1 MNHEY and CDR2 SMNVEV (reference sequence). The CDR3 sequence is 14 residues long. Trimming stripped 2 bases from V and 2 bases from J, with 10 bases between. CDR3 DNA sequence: TGTGCCAGCAGTTTAGTAGGGGGGGCCTACGAGCAGTACTTC. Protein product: CASSLVGGAYEQYF.

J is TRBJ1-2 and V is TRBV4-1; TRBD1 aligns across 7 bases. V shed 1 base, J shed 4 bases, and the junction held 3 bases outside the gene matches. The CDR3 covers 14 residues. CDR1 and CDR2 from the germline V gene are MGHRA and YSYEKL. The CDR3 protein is CASSQATGFYGYTF. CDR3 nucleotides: TGCGCCAGCAGCCAAGCGACAGGGTTCTATGGCTACACCTTC.

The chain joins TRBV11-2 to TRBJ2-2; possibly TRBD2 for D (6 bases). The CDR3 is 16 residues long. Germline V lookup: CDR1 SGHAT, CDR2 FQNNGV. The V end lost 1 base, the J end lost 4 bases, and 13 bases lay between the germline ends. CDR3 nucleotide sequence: TGTGCCAGCAGCTTAGTCCGCGGGGCCAGCACCGGGGAGCTGTTTTTT. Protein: CASSLVRGASTGELFF.

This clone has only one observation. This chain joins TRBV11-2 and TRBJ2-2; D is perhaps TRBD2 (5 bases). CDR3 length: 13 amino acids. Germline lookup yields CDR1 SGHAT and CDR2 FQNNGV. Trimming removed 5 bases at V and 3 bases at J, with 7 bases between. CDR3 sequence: CASSDGDTGELFF. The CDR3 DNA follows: TGTGCCAGCAGCGACGGGGACACCGGGGAGCTGTTTTTT. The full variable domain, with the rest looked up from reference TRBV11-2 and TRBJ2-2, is EAGVAQSPRYKIIEKRQSVAFWCNPISGHATLYWYQQILGQGPKLLIQFQNNGVVDDSQLPKDRFSAERLKGVDSTLKIQPAKLEDSAVYLCASSDGDTGELFFGEGSRLTVL.

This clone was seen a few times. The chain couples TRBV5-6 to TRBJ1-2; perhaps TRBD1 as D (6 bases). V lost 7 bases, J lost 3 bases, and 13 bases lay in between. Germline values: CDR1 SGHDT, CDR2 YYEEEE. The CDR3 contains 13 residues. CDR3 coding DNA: TGTGCCAGCGGGGAGGGACAAGACTATGGCTACACCTTC. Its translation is CASGEGQDYGYTF.

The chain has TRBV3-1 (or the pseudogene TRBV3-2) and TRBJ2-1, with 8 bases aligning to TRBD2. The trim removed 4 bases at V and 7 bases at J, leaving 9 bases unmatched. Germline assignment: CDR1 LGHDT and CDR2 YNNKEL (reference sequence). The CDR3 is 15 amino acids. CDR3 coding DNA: TGTGCCAGCAGCCCCGGGAGGGGGTCGGGGAATGAGCAGTTCTTC. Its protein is CASSPGRGSGNEQFF.

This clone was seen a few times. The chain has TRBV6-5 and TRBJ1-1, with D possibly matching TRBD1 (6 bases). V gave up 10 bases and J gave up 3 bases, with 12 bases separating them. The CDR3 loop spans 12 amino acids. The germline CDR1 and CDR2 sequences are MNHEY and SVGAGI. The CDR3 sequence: CANKGGDTEAFF. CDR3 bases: TGTGCCAATAAGGGGGGGGACACTGAAGCTTTCTTT.

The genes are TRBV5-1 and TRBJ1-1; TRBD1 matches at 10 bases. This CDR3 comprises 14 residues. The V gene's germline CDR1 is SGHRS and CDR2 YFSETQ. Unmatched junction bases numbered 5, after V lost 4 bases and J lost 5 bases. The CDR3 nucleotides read TGCGCCAGCAGCGCCGGGACAGGGGATACTGAAGCTTTCTTT. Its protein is CASSAGTGDTEAFF.